One sample yielded the 13 T cell receptor beta chains listed below, sequenced in a study of cytomegalovirus exposure and HLA in healthy donors. Amplification used 60 Vbeta primers and 13 Jbeta primers. The method was immunoSEQ multiplex PCR; TCRdb's version includes in-frame clones alone and lacks a portion of them. The repertoire holds 200,000 to 250,000 clones, about 83% seen once, with over 1% in the top ten. Sequencing was done on a sample of PBMCs. All receptors come from a human donor in good health.

The chain couples TRBV27 to TRBJ2-7, with 8 bases matching TRBD2. CDR3 length: 16 amino acids. V dropped 0 bases and J dropped 4; count of bases not matched to a gene: 8. Per germline, CDR1 MNHEY and CDR2 SMNVEV (reference sequence). The CDR3 sequence: CASSLSNSGRGYEQYF. CDR3 in DNA: TGTGCCAGCAGTTTATCGAACAGCGGGAGAGGGTACGAGCAGTACTTC.

V gene TRBV7-9 combines with J gene TRBJ2-3; D unclear. Trimming removed 2 bases at V and 6 bases at J, with 12 bases between. The CDR3 consists of 14 residues. Germline CDR1 is SEHNR and CDR2 is FQNEAQ (reference sequence). The CDR3 region has the DNA TGTGCCAGCAGCTTATCTAGTGCATGGGATACGCAGTATTTT. It translates to CASSLSSAWDTQYF. Full variable domain (outside the CDR3, taken from reference TRBV7-9 and TRBJ2-3): DTGVSQNPRHKITKRGQNVTFRCDPISEHNRLYWYRQTLGQGPEFLTYFQNEAQLEKSRLLSDRFSAERPKGSFSTLEIQRTEQGDSAMYLCASSLSSAWDTQYFGPGTRLTVL.

This clone has only a few counts. Within the sample, other DNA sequences also encode this same CDR3. V gene TRBV28 combines with J gene TRBJ2-1, with D possibly TRBD1 on 6 matching bases. Trimming cost V 5 bases and J 6 bases, with 8 bases left between them. Germline V gene lookup returns CDR1 MDHEN and CDR2 SYDVKM. The CDR3 contains 12 residues. CDR3 in amino acids: CASSLRGNEQFF. The CDR3 DNA sequence: TGTGCCAGCAGTCTCAGGGGCAATGAGCAGTTCTTC.

V usage is TRBV2 and J usage is TRBJ1-4; 9 bases fit TRBD1. The CDR3 totals 15 residues. Germline CDR1 SNHLY, CDR2 FYNNEI. V was clipped by 6 bases and J by 5 bases; unmatched bases: 7. The CDR3 nucleotides are TGTGCCAGCAGGCTTGGGACAGGGAAAAATGAAAAACTGTTTTTT. As protein: CASRLGTGKNEKLFF. Using reference TRBV2 and TRBJ1-4 for the parts outside the CDR3, the full variable domain is EPEVTQTPSHQVTQMGQEVILRCVPISNHLYFYWYRQILGQKVEFLVSFYNNEISEKSEIFDDQFSVERPDGSNFTLKIRSTKLEDSAMYFCASRLGTGKNEKLFFGSGTQLSVL.

This clone was seen once. This chain joins TRBV7-2 and TRBJ2-7; 7 bases are shared with TRBD2. Germline lookup yields CDR1 SGHTA and CDR2 FQGNSA. Germline trimming cut 6 bases from V and 2 bases from J; bases unmatched to any gene: 7. The CDR3 sequence is 14 residues long. The CDR3 region is CASRRSGIPYEQYF. The CDR3, as DNA: TGTGCCAGCAGGAGGAGCGGGATACCCTACGAGCAGTACTTC.

There are a few counts of this clone. The V and J genes are TRBV7-3 and TRBJ1-1; 12 bases are shared with TRBD1. The CDR3 consists of 17 residues. Germline V gives CDR1 SGHTA, CDR2 FQGTGA. V was clipped by 4 bases and J by 5 bases; unmatched bases: 11. Here the CDR3 reads CASSSVPGQGAGTEAFF. In DNA, the CDR3 is TGTGCCAGCAGCTCGGTCCCGGGACAGGGGGCGGGAACTGAAGCTTTCTTT.

V usage is TRBV5-1 and J usage is TRBJ1-5, with 10 positions matching TRBD1. Trimming at V came to 6 bases and at J to 3 bases, leaving 6 bases not matched to a gene. From germline, CDR1 is SGHRS and CDR2 YFSETQ. CDR3 size: 15 residues. CDR3 sequence reads: CASTPGQGFNQPQHF. The CDR3 DNA is TGCGCCAGCACACCGGGACAGGGGTTCAATCAGCCCCAGCATTTT.

The V and J genes are TRBV7-9 and TRBJ2-1, with 12 nucleotides matching TRBD2. CDR3 length: 16 amino acids. The germline V gene encodes CDR1 SEHNR and CDR2 FQNEAQ (reference sequence). After removal of 0 bases from V and 6 bases from J, the junction contained 3 bases not matched to a gene. The CDR3 protein is CASSLALAGGPNEQFF. The DNA of the CDR3 is TGTGCCAGCAGCTTAGCCCTAGCGGGAGGGCCCAATGAGCAGTTCTTC.

The chain is built from TRBV2 and TRBJ1-2; 8 bases align to TRBD1. Trimming removed 2 bases from V and 4 bases from J; junction bases left unmatched: 9. Germline V CDR1 and CDR2: SNHLY, FYNNEI. The CDR3 is 16 residues long. Here the CDR3 reads CASSESYGTGFYGYTF. For the CDR3, the DNA is TGTGCCAGCAGTGAAAGCTATGGGACAGGCTTCTATGGCTACACCTTC.

The DNA of the CDR3 is TGTGCCAGCAGCGGGGGACTAGCGGGAGGTTCCTACGAGCAGTACTTC. It is translated as CASSGGLAGGSYEQYF. J is TRBJ2-7 and V is TRBV9; the match to TRBD2 covers 15 bases. V was pared by 3 bases and J by 1 base, with 2 bases of the junction left unmatched. Germline V gives CDR1 SGDLS, CDR2 YYNGEE. CDR3 length equals 16 residues. Together with reference TRBV9 and TRBJ2-7, the CDR3 gives the full variable domain: DSGVTQTPKHLITATGQRVTLRCSPRSGDLSVYWYQQSLDQGLQFLIQYYNGEERAKGNILERFSAQQFPDLHSELNLSSLELGDSALYFCASSGGLAGGSYEQYFGPGTRLTVT.

V is TRBV29-1 and J is TRBJ2-1; 9 bases are a match to TRBD2. Germline CDR1 and CDR2: SQVTM and ANQGSEA. This CDR3 has 14 amino acids. V gave up 4 bases and J gave up 8 bases; unmatched junction bases: 9. As DNA, the CDR3 is TGCAGCGTTGGGGGCGGGAGGGTGGTTGATGAGCAGTTCTTC. Translation gives CSVGGGRVVDEQFF.

The chain joins TRBV5-4 to TRBJ2-2; possibly TRBD2 for D (6 bases). The V end lost 2 bases, the J end lost 0 bases, and 11 bases lay between the germline ends. The CDR3 has 16 residues. Germline CDR1 and CDR2: SGHNT and YYREEE (reference sequence). The CDR3 bases are TGTGCCAGCAGCTTAAGACTAGGGGCGAACACCGGGGAGCTGTTTTTT. It specifies CASSLRLGANTGELFF.

The chain is built from TRBV5-1 and TRBJ2-5; 8 nucleotides align to TRBD2. From germline, CDR1 is SGHRS and CDR2 YFSETQ. V shed 3 bases, J shed 1 base, and the junction held 8 bases outside the gene matches. The length of the CDR3 is 16 residues. The CDR3 DNA is TGCGCCAGCAGCTCCTGGGCGGGAGGCCTCCAAGAGACCCAGTACTTC. This encodes CASSSWAGGLQETQYF.